The clone carrying this T cell receptor beta chain was seen more than once but under ten times. Antigen specificity is unknown. Losses at the gene ends were 6 bases for V and 7 bases for J; bases not matched to a gene: 8. The CDR3 totals 15 residues. The germline CDR1 and CDR2 sequences are SEHNR and FQNEAQ (reference sequence). The source of the sample is a study of T-cell memory formation after mild COVID-19. TCRdb re-called the 5' RACE reads with MiXCR, one entry per CDR3 protein. The sample carries approximately 490,000 distinct CDR3 sequences, roughly 22% recorded once. Findings and caveats of the study: Contracting clones from day 15 to 85 had balanced CD4/CD8; later expanders favoured CD4+. Cross-reactive memory apparently joined, as some responding clones appeared in pre-infection memory.

The chain joins TRBV7-9 to TRBJ2-1; 11 bases are a match to TRBD2. The receptor was derived from an adult woman who had mild COVID-19 (a few samples of this study predate the infection). Cell type and time point are not known. Sequenced sample: PBMCs or a T cell subset sorted from them (not recorded which). The CDR3 spells CASRRGLAGGNEQFF. The DNA of the CDR3 is TGTGCCAGCAGGCGAGGACTAGCGGGCGGGAATGAGCAGTTCTTC.